The clone carrying this T cell receptor beta chain showed up many times. One entry per CDR3 protein, called by TCRdb with MiXCR from the RT-PCR reads. In the table there are more than 550,000 distinct CDR3 sequences, 14% of which are singletons. Per germline, CDR1 MGHRA and CDR2 YSYEKL. The CDR3 length is 15 residues. V lost 4 bases, J lost 5 bases, and 17 bases lay in between. The sequencing input was memory CD4+ T cells from blood. This TCR derives from a female donor in good health, serving as a healthy control. The V call is TRBV4-1, the J call TRBJ1-1; D remains ambiguous. In nucleotides, the CDR3 is TGCGCCAGCAGCCTTCACAGCGGGAGTCAGACTGAAGCTTTCTTT. Translated: CASSLHSGSQTEAFF.